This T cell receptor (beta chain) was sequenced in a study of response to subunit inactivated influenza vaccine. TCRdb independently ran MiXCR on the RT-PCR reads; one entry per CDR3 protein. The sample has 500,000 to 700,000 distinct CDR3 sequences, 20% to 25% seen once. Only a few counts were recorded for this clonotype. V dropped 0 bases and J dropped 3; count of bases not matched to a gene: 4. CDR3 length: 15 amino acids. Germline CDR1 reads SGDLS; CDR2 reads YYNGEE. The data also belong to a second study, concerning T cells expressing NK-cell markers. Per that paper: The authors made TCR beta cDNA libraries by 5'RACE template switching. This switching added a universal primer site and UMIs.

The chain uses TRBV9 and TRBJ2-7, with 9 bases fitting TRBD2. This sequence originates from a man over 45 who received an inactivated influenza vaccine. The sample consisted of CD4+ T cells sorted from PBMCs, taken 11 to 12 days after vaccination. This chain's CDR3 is CASSVDGGGVYEQYF. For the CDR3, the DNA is TGTGCCAGCAGCGTAGATGGCGGGGGGGTCTACGAGCAGTACTTC.